The 27 T cell receptor beta chains given below trace back to one sample, sequenced in a study of blood T cell repertoires in COVID-19. Some clones are missing from TCRdb's copy, which holds only in-frame ones; the method was immunoSEQ multiplex PCR. The sample has about 240,000 clones; roughly 86% are singletons. The specimen was peripheral blood. These receptors were obtained from a woman aged 25 to 45 with acute or convalescent COVID-19.

This rearrangement joins TRBV30 to TRBJ1-5, with a possible D match to TRBD1 (6 bases). Germline-derived CDR1 and CDR2 are GTSNPN and SVGIG (reference sequence). There are 13 residues in the CDR3. V was trimmed by 1 base and J by 2 bases, leaving 6 bases between them. DNA of the CDR3: TGTGCCTGGAGTGACAGGGGCAATCAGCCCCAGCATTTT. Its translation: CAWSDRGNQPQHF.

This clone was seen just once. This CDR3 is also generated by other DNA sequences in the sample. The chain uses TRBV27 and TRBJ2-2, with a tentative D call TRBD2 (5 bases). CDR1 is MNHEY and CDR2 is SMNVEV in the germline V gene (reference sequence). V lost 2 bases to trimming and J lost 6 bases, with 7 bases between them. The CDR3 has 13 amino acids. As DNA, the CDR3 is TGTGCCAGCAGTTTAATCGGGGCCGGGGAGCTGTTTTTT. This gives the protein CASSLIGAGELFF.

This sequence joins TRBV27 and TRBJ2-7, with D perhaps matching TRBD1 (5 bases). Germline assignment: CDR1 MNHEY and CDR2 SMNVEV (reference sequence). The V gene lost 2 bases and the J gene lost 3 bases, with 14 bases spanning the gap. This CDR3 has 15 amino acids. CDR3 DNA sequence: TGTGCCAGCAGTTTAATGCAGGGCTTCTACTACGAGCAGTACTTC. Protein: CASSLMQGFYYEQYF.

The J gene is TRBJ2-7, the V gene TRBV19; tentatively, D is TRBD2 (6 bases). The CDR3 has 16 residues. Germline assignment: CDR1 LNHDA and CDR2 SQIVND (reference sequence). The V and J ends lost 7 bases and 2 bases respectively, with 21 bases between them. Written as DNA, the CDR3 is TGTGCCAGTACCGCTGAAGGAGGTGGAGGGCCCTACGAGCAGTACTTC. It encodes CASTAEGGGGPYEQYF.

The rearrangement joins TRBV2 to TRBJ1-1; D remains ambiguous. The CDR3 extends over 12 amino acids. Trimming shortened V by 6 bases and J by 4 bases, and 9 bases separated the two germline ends. CDR1 and CDR2 from the germline V gene are SNHLY and FYNNEI. DNA for the CDR3: TGTGCCAGCAGGGAACTTAGCACTGAAGCTTTCTTT. This encodes CASRELSTEAFF.

This clone has just a few counts. The chain has TRBV6-5 and TRBJ2-1, with D tentatively TRBD1 (8 bases). Germline V gives CDR1 MNHEY, CDR2 SVGAGI. The CDR3 is 15 amino acids. Deletions cut 6 bases from V and 5 bases from J, with 17 bases between. CDR3: CASRTGTGGDNEQFF. CDR3 bases: TGTGCCAGCAGAACCGGAACAGGGGGGGACAATGAGCAGTTCTTC.

The chain recombines TRBV9 with TRBJ2-1; D is unclear. Germline loops: CDR1 SGDLS, CDR2 YYNGEE. The CDR3 has 16 residues. Trimming took 3 bases from V and 2 from J, leaving 15 bases between them. As DNA, the CDR3 is TGTGCCAGCAGCGACGAAGTTGCGGCGGCCTACAATGAGCAGTTCTTC. Its translation: CASSDEVAAAYNEQFF.

CDR3 sequence reads: CAWRWQRNTIYF. CDR3 bases: TGTGCCTGGAGGTGGCAGAGAAACACCATATATTTT. The V call is TRBV30, the J call TRBJ1-3, with D unresolved. V was clipped by 3 bases and J by 5 bases, with 8 bases between them. Germline V lookup: CDR1 GTSNPN, CDR2 SVGIG (reference sequence). This CDR3 has 12 amino acids.

CDR3 nucleotide sequence: TGTGCCAGCAGCCCGGCTAGCGAGACCTACGAGCAGTACTTC. Its translation is CASSPASETYEQYF. The V gene is TRBV3-1 (or the pseudogene TRBV3-2), the J gene TRBJ2-7, with D tentatively TRBD2 (6 bases). With 4 bases removed from V and 2 bases from J, the gap between germline ends came to 12 bases. The germline CDR1 and CDR2 sequences are LGHDT and YNNKEL (reference sequence). The CDR3 covers 14 residues.

Only one count was recorded for this clone. The V gene is TRBV5-1, the J gene TRBJ2-3, with 11 positions matching TRBD2. Germline V gives CDR1 SGHRS, CDR2 YFSETQ. With 3 bases clipped from V and 3 bases from J, the junction kept 15 bases outside the gene matches. The CDR3 extends over 19 amino acids. DNA of the CDR3: TGCGCCAGCAGCTCATTGGCCATAGGTTCTAGCGGGAGGACAGATACGCAGTATTTT. It encodes CASSSLAIGSSGRTDTQYF.

The sample holds a few counts of this clone. The V call is TRBV6-2 or TRBV6-3, the J call TRBJ1-5; 9 nucleotides line up with TRBD1. The germline V gene encodes CDR1 MNHEY and CDR2 SVGEGT. V lost 4 bases, J lost 2 bases, and 6 bases stayed unmatched. CDR3 size: 16 residues. The CDR3 DNA reads TGTGCCAGCAGTTCAAGACAGGGGGTAGGCAATCAGCCCCAGCATTTT. Translated, it gives CASSSRQGVGNQPQHF.

The V call is TRBV19, the J call TRBJ1-1; 7 positions agree with TRBD1. Germline-derived CDR1 and CDR2 are LNHDA and SQIVND (reference sequence). The CDR3 length is 15 residues. V lost 2 bases, J lost 9 bases, and 12 bases stayed unmatched. CDR3 bases: TGTGCCAGTAGTATATGGTCACAGGGGCTGGATAAAGCTTTCTTT. It codes for CASSIWSQGLDKAFF.

J is TRBJ1-2 and V is TRBV10-3; 10 positions agree with TRBD1. CDR3 size: 14 residues. With V trimmed by 8 bases and J by 3 bases, 6 bases remained unmatched. Germline V gives CDR1 ENHRY, CDR2 SYGVKD. The CDR3 region is CAISGQGGDYGYTF. The CDR3, as DNA: TGTGCCATCTCCGGACAGGGGGGGGACTATGGCTACACCTTC.

The genes are TRBV2 and TRBJ2-3; TRBD2 is a possible D gene (6 bases). CDR1 is SNHLY and CDR2 is FYNNEI in the germline V gene. Trimming stripped 8 bases from V and 0 bases from J, with 9 bases between. The CDR3 has 13 residues. CDR3 residues: CASPGLSTDTQYF. The CDR3, as DNA: TGTGCCAGCCCGGGACTTAGCACAGATACGCAGTATTTT.

J is TRBJ1-1 and V is TRBV11-2, with TRBD1 matching 7 bases. The CDR3 is made up of 16 amino acids. In germline, CDR1 is SGHAT, CDR2 FQNNGV. V dropped 4 bases and J dropped 1; count of bases not matched to a gene: 9. The CDR3 protein is CASSSFRQGSNTEAFF. Here the CDR3 DNA reads TGTGCCAGCAGCTCCTTTCGACAGGGTTCGAACACTGAAGCTTTCTTT.

The rearrangement uses TRBV18 and TRBJ2-5; 8 bases line up with TRBD1. The CDR3 length is 14 residues. Germline V gives CDR1 KGHSH, CDR2 LQKENI. V dropped 4 bases and J dropped 2; count of bases not matched to a gene: 3. DNA for the CDR3: TGTGCCAGCTCACAAGACAGGGGTCAAGAGACCCAGTACTTC. The encoded protein is CASSQDRGQETQYF.

V gene TRBV5-1 combines with J gene TRBJ1-1; a possible D gene is TRBD1 (5 bases). CDR1 and CDR2 (germline): SGHRS, YFSETQ. The V end was cut by 5 bases, the J end by 5 bases, with 13 bases between. The CDR3 spans 13 residues. CDR3: CASRLGGRTEAFF. The CDR3 nucleotides read TGCGCCAGCAGGCTCGGGGGAAGGACTGAAGCTTTCTTT.

This clone has more than one count but fewer than ten. The V and J genes are TRBV9 and TRBJ2-3, with D hard to call. Germline V gene data show CDR1 as SGDLS and CDR2 as YYNGEE. With 7 bases removed from V and 6 bases from J, the gap between germline ends came to 12 bases. CDR3 length: 12 residues. The CDR3: CASGVELDTQYF. CDR3 sequence (DNA): TGTGCCAGCGGAGTCGAGTTGGATACGCAGTATTTT.

The chain employs TRBV5-6 and TRBJ1-2, with 7 bases that match TRBD1. The junction had 10 bases not matched to a gene; V was cut back by 1 base and J by 4 bases. The CDR3 length is 16 residues. From germline, CDR1 is SGHDT and CDR2 YYEEEE. The DNA of the CDR3 is TGTGCCAGCAGCTTGCGAAACAGGGGAATACGCTATGGCTACACCTTC. Translating it yields CASSLRNRGIRYGYTF.

V and J are TRBV4-3 and TRBJ1-4, with D possibly TRBD1 on 6 matching bases. Trimming cost V 1 base and J 5 bases, with 14 bases left between them. This CDR3 comprises 16 residues. Germline CDR1 reads LGHNA; CDR2 reads YSLEER. For the CDR3, the DNA is TGCGCCAGCAGCCAAGGATACGGGACACTAAATGAAAAACTGTTTTTT. It encodes CASSQGYGTLNEKLFF.

The V and J genes are TRBV27 and TRBJ1-1; 9 nucleotides match TRBD1. The ends lost 5 bases at V and 9 bases at J; junction bases unmatched: 4. In germline, CDR1 is MNHEY, CDR2 SMNVEV (reference sequence). This CDR3 comprises 12 residues. The CDR3 DNA is TGTGCCAGCAGTATCACAGGGGGCCAAGCTTTCTTT. This translates into CASSITGGQAFF.

In its sample, this clone was seen once. Other DNA sequences within the sample encode an identical CDR3. The chain employs TRBV24-1 and TRBJ2-7, with D possibly being TRBD1 (5 bases). The ends were cut back, 2 bases at V and 2 bases at J, with 12 bases in the middle. Germline assignment: CDR1 KGHDR and CDR2 SFDVKD. This CDR3 contains 15 residues. CDR3 amino acids: CATSDSRQGPYEQYF. The CDR3 bases are TGTGCCACCAGTGATTCGCGGCAGGGCCCCTACGAGCAGTACTTC.

The genes are TRBV19 and TRBJ2-1, with 10 positions matching TRBD2. Trimming removed 1 base from V and 4 bases from J; junction bases left unmatched: 7. Germline V CDR1 and CDR2: LNHDA, SQIVND (reference sequence). The CDR3 extends over 17 amino acids. Written as DNA, the CDR3 is TGTGCCAGTAGTATAGCCCCTCCTAGCGGGAGTTACAATGAGCAGTTCTTC. This translates into CASSIAPPSGSYNEQFF.

The gene calls are TRBV11-2 and TRBJ2-1; a weak D match, TRBD1 (6 bases). Looked up from germline, CDR1 is SGHAT and CDR2 is FQNNGV. Trimming stripped 5 bases from V and 4 bases from J, with 18 bases between. The CDR3 is 16 amino acids. For the CDR3, the DNA is TGTGCCAGCAGCGTCTCCCGGGACAACAAATACAATGAGCAGTTCTTC. Translation gives CASSVSRDNKYNEQFF.

The J gene is TRBJ2-7, the V gene TRBV11-2; unclear D gene. Deletions cut 6 bases from V and 0 bases from J, with 6 bases between. The CDR3 has 12 amino acids. Germline V gives CDR1 SGHAT, CDR2 FQNNGV. CDR3 in amino acids: CASSLSSYEQYF. CDR3 DNA: TGTGCCAGCAGTCTGAGCTCCTACGAGCAGTACTTC.

This chain uses TRBV7-8 with TRBJ2-7; 7 bases line up with TRBD2. This CDR3 region has 15 residues. V lost 1 base to trimming and J lost 6 bases; unmatched junction nucleotides: 9. CDR1 and CDR2 (germline): SGHVS, FQNEAQ. The CDR3: CASSLDRAGVREQYF. CDR3 in DNA: TGTGCCAGCAGCTTAGACCGCGCGGGAGTGCGCGAGCAGTACTTC.

This chain joins TRBV12-3 or TRBV12-4 and TRBJ2-2; 8 bases are a match to TRBD2. Unmatched junction bases numbered 1, after V lost 2 bases and J lost 8 bases. CDR3 length: 13 residues. DNA for the CDR3: TGTGCCAGCAGTTTACGGGAGGGGGGGGAGCTGTTTTTT. It translates to CASSLREGGELFF.